The 26 T cell receptor beta chains in this list originate from one sample, sequenced in a study of blood T cell repertoires in COVID-19 (dated by TCRdb to 2019 to 2021). The method behind the library was the immunoSEQ multiplex PCR assay. What TCRdb holds here is the immuneACCESS table cut down to in-frame rearrangements. Part of the clones is not present; checked against another copy, under half of the missing clones reflect an unresolved V gene, and the others are unexplained. The sample table shows under 150,000 clones, and approximately 82% are seen once. The top ten clones comprise 7.5% of the sample. The sequenced material came from peripheral blood. The receptors originated from a man in his 70s with active or convalescent COVID-19.

This clone was picked up one time. V and J are TRBV4-1 and TRBJ1-5, with D possibly matching TRBD1 (5 bases). The V end lost 6 bases, the J end lost 0 bases, and 12 bases lay between the germline ends. The CDR3 has 15 amino acids. Germline CDR1 reads MGHRA; CDR2 reads YSYEKL. The CDR3 reads CASSLDKDSNQPQHF. CDR3 nucleotide sequence: TGCGCCAGCAGTCTGGACAAGGATAGCAATCAGCCCCAGCATTTT.

As for this clone: Within the sample, other DNA sequences also encode this same CDR3. The genes are TRBV19 and TRBJ2-6; a possible D gene is TRBD1 (6 bases). Between the trimmed V and J ends, which lost 6 bases and 3 bases, there was a span of 12 bases. This CDR3 region has 15 residues. The germline V gene has CDR1 LNHDA and CDR2 SQIVND (reference sequence). The CDR3 DNA reads TGTGCCAGTAGGCGACAGGCTTATGGGGCCAACGTCCTGACTTTC. Amino acid sequence: CASRRQAYGANVLTF.

In its sample, this clone was seen once. The V and J genes are TRBV6-2 or TRBV6-3 and TRBJ2-7; 13 bases agree with TRBD2. The CDR3 totals 19 residues. V shed 5 bases, J shed 3 bases, and the junction held 16 bases outside the gene matches. CDR1 is MNHEY and CDR2 is SVGEGT in the germline V gene. CDR3 bases: TGTGCCAGCAGTCCCAGACAGGGACTAGCGGGGCAAAGGGGCTACGAGCAGTACTTC. This encodes CASSPRQGLAGQRGYEQYF.

The chain is built from TRBV11-3 and TRBJ1-2; TRBD1 is a possible D gene (5 bases). Trimming removed 6 bases at V and 0 bases at J, with 17 bases between. This CDR3 contains 16 residues. In germline, CDR1 is SGHNT, CDR2 YENEEA. CDR3 sequence (DNA): TGTGCCAGCAGTTACATCGGGGAGGGGACTAACTATGGCTACACCTTC. Translation gives CASSYIGEGTNYGYTF.

This clone was counted once. J is TRBJ2-5 and V is TRBV10-2; D gene unclear. V was cut by 6 bases and J by 4 bases, with 9 bases left in between. The CDR3 length is 12 residues. Germline V CDR1 and CDR2: WSHSY, SAAADI. CDR3: CASRRARETQYF. Here the CDR3 DNA reads TGCGCCAGCAGGAGAGCGCGAGAGACCCAGTACTTC.

The chain combines TRBV19 with TRBJ1-1; the D is unclear. CDR3 length: 13 residues. Trimming took 4 bases from V and 5 from J, leaving 11 bases between them. Germline V gene lookup returns CDR1 LNHDA and CDR2 SQIVND (reference sequence). The CDR3 DNA sequence: TGTGCCAGTAGTAACGCGGGAGGTACTGAAGCTTTCTTT. It translates to CASSNAGGTEAFF.

The gene calls are TRBV11-1 and TRBJ2-1, with 8 bases identical to TRBD2. CDR1 is SGHAT and CDR2 is FQDESV in the germline V gene (reference sequence). CDR3 length: 13 residues. V was clipped by 5 bases and J by 9 bases; unmatched bases: 6. As DNA, the CDR3 is TGTGCCAGCAGCCCCGGGACTAGAGGTGAGCAGTTCTTC. Protein sequence: CASSPGTRGEQFF.

The chain joins TRBV7-6 to TRBJ1-1; 7 positions match TRBD1. CDR1 and CDR2 from the germline V gene are SGHVS and FNYEAQ. This CDR3 is 15 amino acids long. V dropped 5 bases and J dropped 4; count of bases not matched to a gene: 10. DNA for the CDR3: TGTGCCAGCAGCCGAATCGAGACAGGGCGCACTGAAGCTTTCTTT. Protein product: CASSRIETGRTEAFF.

V gene TRBV5-1 combines with J gene TRBJ1-2; possible D gene TRBD1, 6 bases. V dropped 3 bases and J dropped 5 bases, with 20 bases sitting between them. Per germline, CDR1 SGHRS and CDR2 YFSETQ. This CDR3 spans 16 amino acids. CDR3 residues: CASSSKGQKGGYGYTF. The CDR3 region has the DNA TGCGCCAGCAGCTCTAAAGGACAAAAAGGGGGTTATGGCTACACCTTC.

The CDR3 sequence is CASSKNTGASGNTIYF. CDR3 in DNA: TGTGCCAGCAGCAAAAACACAGGGGCCTCTGGAAACACCATATATTTT. This chain connects TRBV7-2 to TRBJ1-3; 7 positions agree with TRBD1. This CDR3 has 16 residues. Germline V CDR1 and CDR2: SGHTA, FQGNSA. The trim removed 5 bases at V and 0 bases at J, leaving 7 bases unmatched. The full variable domain, with the rest looked up from reference TRBV7-2 and TRBJ1-3, is GAGVSQSPSNKVTEKGKDVELRCDPISGHTALYWYRQSLGQGLEFLIYFQGNSAPDKSGLPSDRFSAERTGGSVSTLTIQRTQQEDSAVYLCASSKNTGASGNTIYFGEGSWLTVV.

This clone was counted once. This rearrangement joins TRBV19 to TRBJ2-7; D is perhaps TRBD2 (5 bases). The CDR3 is 13 residues long. Trimming stripped 5 bases from V and 6 bases from J, with 14 bases between. Germline assignment: CDR1 LNHDA and CDR2 SQIVND (reference sequence). DNA of the CDR3: TGTGCCAGTAGTTCCGGGGAAATAGGCGAGCAGTACTTC. Protein: CASSSGEIGEQYF.

The rearrangement joins TRBV30 to TRBJ2-2; 8 bases fit TRBD1. CDR1 and CDR2 from the germline V gene are GTSNPN and SVGIG (reference sequence). CDR3 length: 15 amino acids. The trim removed 3 bases at V and 1 base at J, leaving 4 bases unmatched. CDR3 loop: CAWRDRGLNTGELFF. In DNA, the CDR3 is TGTGCCTGGAGAGACAGGGGCTTGAACACCGGGGAGCTGTTTTTT.

The chain links TRBV5-6 to TRBJ1-1, with D maybe TRBD1 (5 bases). V dropped 3 bases and J dropped 4 bases, with 10 bases sitting between them. CDR1 SGHDT and CDR2 YYEEEE come from the germline V gene. CDR3 size: 13 residues. The CDR3 region has the DNA TGTGCCAGCAGCTGGAGGGGTGGCACTGAAGCTTTCTTT. This encodes CASSWRGGTEAFF.

J is TRBJ1-1 and V is TRBV7-3; 7 nucleotides match TRBD1. Germline V gene lookup returns CDR1 SGHTA and CDR2 FQGTGA. The CDR3 loop spans 15 amino acids. The V segment lost 2 bases and the J segment 5 bases; nucleotides outside the gene matches: 8. CDR3 residues: CASSLGSGGSTEAFF. CDR3 nucleotide sequence: TGTGCCAGCAGCTTAGGTTCAGGGGGGTCGACTGAAGCTTTCTTT.

This sequence joins TRBV6-6 and TRBJ1-1; 9 nucleotides line up with TRBD1. CDR1 and CDR2 from the germline V gene are MNHNY and SVGAGI (reference sequence). The length of the CDR3 is 16 residues. The V segment lost 7 bases and the J segment 0 bases; nucleotides outside the gene matches: 9. The CDR3 is CASTWRQGVVNTEAFF. The CDR3 nucleotides read TGTGCCAGCACTTGGCGACAGGGGGTGGTGAACACTGAAGCTTTCTTT.

The V gene is TRBV11-1, the J gene TRBJ1-1; TRBD1 agrees at 9 bases. The length of the CDR3 is 14 residues. Trimming removed 5 bases from V and 2 bases from J; junction bases left unmatched: 3. CDR1 is SGHAT, CDR2 FQDESV, per germline (reference sequence). CDR3 amino acids: CASSLTGGNTEAFF. CDR3 DNA sequence: TGTGCCAGCAGCCTCACAGGGGGCAACACTGAAGCTTTCTTT.

The gene calls are TRBV12-3 or TRBV12-4 and TRBJ1-2; possibly TRBD1 for D (5 bases). Trimming removed 4 bases from V and 7 bases from J, with 13 bases in between. This CDR3 contains 13 residues. CDR3: CASSSMGGSGYTF. The CDR3 nucleotides read TGTGCCAGCAGTTCCATGGGGGGTAGTGGCTACACCTTC.

This chain connects TRBV27 to TRBJ1-5; perhaps TRBD1 as D (6 bases). The CDR3 is 15 residues long. V was trimmed by 2 bases and J by 0 bases, leaving 8 bases between them. Germline V lookup: CDR1 MNHEY, CDR2 SMNVEV (reference sequence). This CDR3 is CASSLGQRSNQPQHF. The CDR3 nucleotides read TGTGCCAGCAGTTTAGGACAGCGTAGCAATCAGCCCCAGCATTTT.

The V call is TRBV10-2, the J call TRBJ1-6; 7 nucleotides line up with TRBD1. The CDR3 contains 14 residues. Germline CDR1 reads WSHSY; CDR2 reads SAAADI. V dropped 3 bases and J dropped 9; count of bases not matched to a gene: 5. The chain's CDR3 is CASSEQGRISPLHF. CDR3 in DNA: TGCGCCAGCAGTGAACAGGGGCGGATTTCACCCCTCCACTTT.

This chain uses TRBV19 with TRBJ1-2, with unresolved D. There are 13 residues in the CDR3. Trimming removed 8 bases at V and 3 bases at J, with 13 bases between. The germline gives CDR1 LNHDA, CDR2 SQIVND (reference sequence). The CDR3 sequence: CASRGQDHYGYTF. The CDR3 DNA follows: TGTGCCAGTCGAGGGCAGGATCACTATGGCTACACCTTC.

Notes on this clone: Other DNA sequences in the same sample also yield this CDR3. The genes are TRBV19 and TRBJ2-1; 7 bases fit TRBD1. Germline V CDR1 and CDR2: LNHDA, SQIVND (reference sequence). V lost 3 bases, J lost 0 bases, and 2 bases stayed unmatched. The CDR3 has 15 residues. The CDR3 protein is CASSIAGGSYNEQFF. Written as DNA, the CDR3 is TGTGCCAGTAGTATCGCAGGGGGCTCCTACAATGAGCAGTTCTTC.

The rearrangement links TRBV11-2 to TRBJ2-1; no clear D. The CDR3 loop spans 12 amino acids. Germline V gene sequence: CDR1 SGHAT, CDR2 FQNNGV. V was trimmed by 3 bases and J by 10 bases, leaving 10 bases between them. Here the CDR3 DNA reads TGTGCCAGCAGCTTTGACACTCACGAGCAGTTCTTC. It yields the protein CASSFDTHEQFF.

The chain recombines TRBV28 with TRBJ1-2; 11 positions match TRBD1. Germline trimming cut 3 bases from V and 7 bases from J; bases unmatched to any gene: 1. The V gene's germline CDR1 is MDHEN and CDR2 SYDVKM. This CDR3 is built from 13 residues. CDR3 sequence reads: CASSLGQGVGYTF. CDR3 DNA: TGTGCCAGCAGTTTGGGACAGGGGGTTGGCTACACCTTC.

The CDR3 protein is CASSQGLLAGTDTQYF. The CDR3 DNA sequence: TGTGCCAGCAGCCAAGGTCTCCTAGCTGGTACAGATACGCAGTATTTT. This sequence joins TRBV4-2 and TRBJ2-3, with D maybe TRBD2 (5 bases). CDR3 size: 16 residues. The germline V gene encodes CDR1 LGHNA and CDR2 YNFKEQ. V shed 1 base and J shed 3 bases, with 14 bases lying between them.

The rearrangement joins TRBV24-1 to TRBJ1-2; TRBD1 matches at 12 bases. The J segment lost 8 bases and the V segment lost 5 bases, leaving 8 bases of the junction unmatched. The CDR3 totals 15 residues. CDR1 and CDR2 from the germline V gene are KGHDR and SFDVKD. The CDR3: CATSGTGTGGAGYTF. DNA for the CDR3: TGTGCCACCAGTGGGACCGGGACAGGGGGCGCCGGCTACACCTTC.

The chain employs TRBV18 and TRBJ2-5, with D possibly matching TRBD1 (6 bases). Germline CDR1 reads KGHSH; CDR2 reads LQKENI. V was cut by 2 bases and J by 2 bases, with 12 bases left in between. The CDR3 runs 15 residues. The CDR3 DNA follows: TGTGCCAGCTCACCAACCGGGACATTTCAAGAGACCCAGTACTTC. Its protein is CASSPTGTFQETQYF.